These 5 T cell receptor beta chains were sequenced from one sample in a study of low-dose radiotherapy and immunotherapy resistance in tumors (dated by TCRdb to 2022 to 2024). The instrument given in TCRdb is Illumina HiSeq 2500. TCRs were amplified for 20 to 25 PCR cycles with Phusion, using a constant-region primer paired with the adapter attached to the V primers. Through fastp at Q25 and MiXCR, TCRdb rebuilt clones from the public reads, retaining in-frame beta chains. Merged by CDR3 protein, the rows form single entries marked with the most common genes and DNA. This sample comprises around 57,000 distinct CDR3 sequences, roughly 33% of them detected only once. Roughly 8% of the sample lies in the top ten. Explained via the paper, the time point label denotes: after trial treatment. The treatment or condition label for this specimen denotes: LDRT plus nivolumab, ipilimumab, low-dose cyclophosphamide and aspirin (RACIN trial).

Sequencing was performed on PBMCs, taken after low-dose radiotherapy plus immunotherapy. These receptors all come from a male donor with rectosigmoid adenocarcinoma.

This clonotype was seen repeatedly, ten times or more. This chain uses TRBV19 with TRBJ2-7, with 7 bases lining up with TRBD1. The CDR3 extends over 12 amino acids. Germline V lookup: CDR1 LNHDA, CDR2 SQIVND (reference sequence). Trimming at V came to 8 bases and at J to 2 bases, leaving 3 bases not matched to a gene. The CDR3 protein is CASSDRTYEQYF. In DNA, the CDR3 is TGTGCCAGTTCGGACAGGACCTACGAGCAGTACTTC.

This clonotype was seen at least ten times. V gene TRBV15 combines with J gene TRBJ2-1, with 7 bases fitting TRBD1. With V trimmed by 5 bases and J by 11 bases, 9 bases remained unmatched. The CDR3 extends over 13 amino acids. Germline values: CDR1 LNHNV, CDR2 YYDKDF (reference sequence). As DNA, the CDR3 is TGTGCCACCAGCTTAGCCCAGGGGGAAAAGCAGTTCTTC. This encodes CATSLAQGEKQFF.

Many counts were recorded for this clonotype. As DNA, the CDR3 is TGTGCCAGCAGCTATCCGGTGGTCCTTTCAGATACGCAGTATTTT. Protein: CASSYPVVLSDTQYF. The chain recombines TRBV7-9 with TRBJ2-3, with D unresolved. CDR1 is SEHNR, CDR2 FQNEAQ, per germline (reference sequence). CDR3 length: 15 residues. The ends were cut back, 4 bases at V and 4 bases at J, with 15 bases in the middle.

The chain recombines TRBV12-3 or TRBV12-4 with TRBJ2-3; D is undetermined. Trimming left V 2 bases short and J 3 bases short, with 3 bases between. This CDR3 comprises 12 residues. The CDR3 nucleotides are TGTGCCAGCAGTTTATGGACAGATACGCAGTATTTT. It encodes CASSLWTDTQYF.

This clonotype was seen many times. The chain couples TRBV19 to TRBJ1-5, with unresolved D. Germline V gene sequence: CDR1 LNHDA, CDR2 SQIVND (reference sequence). The CDR3 totals 13 residues. With 3 bases removed from V and 2 bases from J, the gap between germline ends came to 5 bases. DNA of the CDR3: TGTGCCAGTAGTATCGTAGGCAATCAGCCCCAGCATTTT. Residues: CASSIVGNQPQHF.